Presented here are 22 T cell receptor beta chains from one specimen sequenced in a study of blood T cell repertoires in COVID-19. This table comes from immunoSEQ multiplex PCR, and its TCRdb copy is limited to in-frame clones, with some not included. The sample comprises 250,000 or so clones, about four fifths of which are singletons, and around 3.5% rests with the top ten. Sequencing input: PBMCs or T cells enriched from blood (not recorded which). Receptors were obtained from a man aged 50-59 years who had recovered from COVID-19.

This CDR3 reads CASSQAGGGNIQYF. The CDR3 region has the DNA TGTGCCAGCAGCCAAGCGGGGGGAGGGAACATTCAGTACTTC. The rearrangement uses TRBV7-2 and TRBJ2-4; 9 bases align to TRBD2. The CDR3 has 14 residues. With 5 bases clipped from V and 7 bases from J, the junction kept 6 bases outside the gene matches. From germline, CDR1 is SGHTA and CDR2 FQGNSA.

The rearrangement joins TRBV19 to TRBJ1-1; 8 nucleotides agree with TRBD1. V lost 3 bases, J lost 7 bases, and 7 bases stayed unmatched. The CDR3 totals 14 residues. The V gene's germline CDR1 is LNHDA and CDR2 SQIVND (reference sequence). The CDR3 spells CASSMTAGGDEAFF. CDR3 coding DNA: TGTGCCAGTAGTATGACGGCAGGGGGCGATGAAGCTTTCTTT.

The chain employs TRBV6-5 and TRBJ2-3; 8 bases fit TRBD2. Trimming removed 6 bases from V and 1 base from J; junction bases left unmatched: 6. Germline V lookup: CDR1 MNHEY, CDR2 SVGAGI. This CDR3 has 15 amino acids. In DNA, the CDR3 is TGTGCCAGCAGCCTACTGACTAGCGGCACAGATACGCAGTATTTT. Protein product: CASSLLTSGTDTQYF.

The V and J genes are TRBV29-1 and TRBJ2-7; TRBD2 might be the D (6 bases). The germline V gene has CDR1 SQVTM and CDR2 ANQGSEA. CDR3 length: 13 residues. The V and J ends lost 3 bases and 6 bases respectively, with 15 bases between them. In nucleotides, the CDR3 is TGCAGCGTTGAGAAGGTAGCGGACGGCGAGCAGTACTTC. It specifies CSVEKVADGEQYF.

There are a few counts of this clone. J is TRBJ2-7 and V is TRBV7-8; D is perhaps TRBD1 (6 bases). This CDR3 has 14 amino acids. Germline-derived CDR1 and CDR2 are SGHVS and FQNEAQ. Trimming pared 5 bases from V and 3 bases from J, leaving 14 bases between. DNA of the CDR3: TGTGCCAGCAGCCCCGGGACATACGTCTACGAGCAGTACTTC. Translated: CASSPGTYVYEQYF. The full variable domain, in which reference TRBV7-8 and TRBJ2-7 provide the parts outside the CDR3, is GAGVSQSPRYKVAKRGQDVALRCDPISGHVSLFWYQQALGQGPEFLTYFQNEAQLDKSGLPSDRFFAERPEGSVSTLKIQRTQQEDSAVYLCASSPGTYVYEQYFGPGTRLTVT.

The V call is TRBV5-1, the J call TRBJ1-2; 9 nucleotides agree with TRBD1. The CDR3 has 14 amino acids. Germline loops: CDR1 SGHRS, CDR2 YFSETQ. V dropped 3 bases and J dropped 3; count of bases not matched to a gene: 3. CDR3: CASSSGQGYYGYTF. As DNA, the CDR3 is TGCGCCAGCAGCTCTGGACAGGGGTACTATGGCTACACCTTC.

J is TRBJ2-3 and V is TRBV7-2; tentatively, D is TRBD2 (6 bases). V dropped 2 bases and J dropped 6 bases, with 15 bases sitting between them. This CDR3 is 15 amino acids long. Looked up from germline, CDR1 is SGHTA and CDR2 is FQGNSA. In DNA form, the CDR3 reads TGTGCCAGCAGCTTAAGACTAGGGGCCTCCGATACGCAGTATTTT. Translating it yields CASSLRLGASDTQYF.

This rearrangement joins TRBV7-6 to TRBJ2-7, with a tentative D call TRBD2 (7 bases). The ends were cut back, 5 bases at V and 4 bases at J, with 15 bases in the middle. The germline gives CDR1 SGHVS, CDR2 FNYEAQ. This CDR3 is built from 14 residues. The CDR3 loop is CASSPGGGWYEQYF. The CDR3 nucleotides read TGTGCCAGCAGCCCGGGGGGCGGTTGGTACGAGCAGTACTTC.

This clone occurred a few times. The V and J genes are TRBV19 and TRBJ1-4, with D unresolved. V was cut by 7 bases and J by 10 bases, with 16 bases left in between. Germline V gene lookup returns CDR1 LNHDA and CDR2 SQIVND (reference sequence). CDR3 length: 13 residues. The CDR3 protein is CASNNPPSGKLFF. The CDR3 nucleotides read TGTGCCAGTAATAACCCACCCTCGGGAAAACTGTTTTTT.

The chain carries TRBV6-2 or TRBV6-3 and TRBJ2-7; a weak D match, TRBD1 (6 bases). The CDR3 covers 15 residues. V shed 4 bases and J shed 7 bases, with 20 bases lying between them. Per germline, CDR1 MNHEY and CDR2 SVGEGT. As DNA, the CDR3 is TGTGCCAGCAGTTTAGGAGGACAGAGTCCTTTGGAGCAGTACTTC. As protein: CASSLGGQSPLEQYF.

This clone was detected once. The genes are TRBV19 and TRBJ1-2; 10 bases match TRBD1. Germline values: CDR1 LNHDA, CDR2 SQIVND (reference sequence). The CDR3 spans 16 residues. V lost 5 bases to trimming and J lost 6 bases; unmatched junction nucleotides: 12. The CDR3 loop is CASSPGQGILNHGYTF. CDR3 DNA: TGTGCCAGTAGTCCGGGACAGGGGATACTGAATCATGGCTACACCTTC.

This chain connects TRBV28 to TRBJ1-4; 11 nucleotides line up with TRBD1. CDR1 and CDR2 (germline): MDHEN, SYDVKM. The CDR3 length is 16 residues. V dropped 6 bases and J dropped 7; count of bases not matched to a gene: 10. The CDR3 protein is CASRLYAGTGGEKLFF. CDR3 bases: TGTGCCAGCAGACTCTACGCCGGGACAGGGGGTGAAAAACTGTTTTTT.

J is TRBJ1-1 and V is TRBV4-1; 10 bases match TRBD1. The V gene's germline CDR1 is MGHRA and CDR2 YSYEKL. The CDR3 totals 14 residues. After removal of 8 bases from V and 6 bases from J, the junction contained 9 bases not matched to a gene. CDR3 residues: CASGTDRGSAEAFF. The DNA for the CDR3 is TGCGCCAGCGGCACGGACAGGGGGTCTGCTGAAGCTTTCTTT.

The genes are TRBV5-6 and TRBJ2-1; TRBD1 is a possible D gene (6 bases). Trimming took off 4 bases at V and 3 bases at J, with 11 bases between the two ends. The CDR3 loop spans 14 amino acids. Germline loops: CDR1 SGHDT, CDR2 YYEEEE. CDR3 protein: CASSTETGYNEQFF. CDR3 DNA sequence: TGTGCCAGCAGCACAGAGACAGGCTACAATGAGCAGTTCTTC. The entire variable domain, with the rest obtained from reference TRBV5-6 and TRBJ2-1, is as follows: DAGVTQSPTHLIKTRGQQVTLRCSPKSGHDTVSWYQQALGQGPQFIFQYYEEEERQRGNFPDRFSGHQFPNYSSELNVNALLLGDSALYLCASSTETGYNEQFFGPGTRLTVL.

The CDR3 protein is CASSYADSFEQYF. Written as DNA, the CDR3 is TGTGCCAGCAGTTACGCCGACAGTTTCGAGCAGTACTTC. The chain has TRBV6-5 and TRBJ2-7; tentatively, D is TRBD1 (5 bases). The CDR3 runs to 13 residues. Deletions cut 2 bases from V and 6 bases from J, with 11 bases between. Germline CDR1 reads MNHEY; CDR2 reads SVGAGI.

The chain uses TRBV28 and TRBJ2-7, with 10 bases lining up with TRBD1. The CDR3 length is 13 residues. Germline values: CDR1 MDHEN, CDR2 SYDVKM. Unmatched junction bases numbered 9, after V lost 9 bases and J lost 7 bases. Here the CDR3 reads CASGQGVLEEQYF. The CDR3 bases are TGTGCCAGTGGACAGGGGGTTCTTGAGGAGCAGTACTTC. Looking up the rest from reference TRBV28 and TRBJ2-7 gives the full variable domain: DVKVTQSSRYLVKRTGEKVFLECVQDMDHENMFWYRQDPGLGLRLIYFSYDVKMKEKGDIPEGYSVSREKKERFSLILESASTNQTSMYLCASGQGVLEEQYFGPGTRLTVT.

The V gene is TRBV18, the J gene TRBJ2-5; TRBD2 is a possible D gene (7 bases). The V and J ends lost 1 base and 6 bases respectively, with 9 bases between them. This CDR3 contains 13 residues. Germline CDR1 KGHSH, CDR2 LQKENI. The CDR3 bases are TGTGCCAGCTCACCACAGGGGGGGAAGACCCAGTACTTC. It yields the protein CASSPQGGKTQYF. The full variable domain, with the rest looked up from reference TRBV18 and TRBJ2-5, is NAGVMQNPRHLVRRRGQEARLRCSPMKGHSHVYWYRQLPEEGLKFMVYLQKENIIDESGMPKERFSAEFPKEGPSILRIQQVVRGDSAAYFCASSPQGGKTQYFGPGTRLLVL.

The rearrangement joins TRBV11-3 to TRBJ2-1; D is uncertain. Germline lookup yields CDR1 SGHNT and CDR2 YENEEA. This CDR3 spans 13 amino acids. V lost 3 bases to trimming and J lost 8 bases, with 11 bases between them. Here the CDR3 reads CASSFPLVDEQFF. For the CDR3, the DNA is TGTGCCAGCAGCTTTCCTCTTGTCGATGAGCAGTTCTTC.

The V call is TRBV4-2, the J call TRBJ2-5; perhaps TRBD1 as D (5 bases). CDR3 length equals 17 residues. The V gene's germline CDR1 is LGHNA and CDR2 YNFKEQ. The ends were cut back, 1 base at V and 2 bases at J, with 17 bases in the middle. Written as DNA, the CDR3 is TGTGCCAGCAGCCAAGTCCGCAGTCAGGGTCTTCAAGAGACCCAGTACTTC. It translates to CASSQVRSQGLQETQYF.

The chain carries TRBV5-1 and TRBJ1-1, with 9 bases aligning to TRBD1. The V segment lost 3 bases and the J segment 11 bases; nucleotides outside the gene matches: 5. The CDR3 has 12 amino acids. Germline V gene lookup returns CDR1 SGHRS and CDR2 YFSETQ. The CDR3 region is CASSWGQGEAFF. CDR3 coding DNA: TGCGCCAGCAGCTGGGGACAGGGAGAGGCTTTCTTT.

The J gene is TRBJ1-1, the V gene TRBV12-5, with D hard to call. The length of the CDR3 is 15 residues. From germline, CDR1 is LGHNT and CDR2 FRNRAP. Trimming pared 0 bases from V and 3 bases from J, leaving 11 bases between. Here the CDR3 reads CASGLVEVWDTEAFF. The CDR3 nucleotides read TGTGCTAGTGGTTTGGTAGAGGTTTGGGACACTGAAGCTTTCTTT.

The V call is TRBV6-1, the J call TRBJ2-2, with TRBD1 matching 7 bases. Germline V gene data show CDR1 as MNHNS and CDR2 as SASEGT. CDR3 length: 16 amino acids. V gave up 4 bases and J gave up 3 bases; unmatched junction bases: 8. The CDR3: CASSAYRGTDTGELFF. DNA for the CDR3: TGTGCCAGCAGTGCATACAGGGGCACCGACACCGGGGAGCTGTTTTTT.